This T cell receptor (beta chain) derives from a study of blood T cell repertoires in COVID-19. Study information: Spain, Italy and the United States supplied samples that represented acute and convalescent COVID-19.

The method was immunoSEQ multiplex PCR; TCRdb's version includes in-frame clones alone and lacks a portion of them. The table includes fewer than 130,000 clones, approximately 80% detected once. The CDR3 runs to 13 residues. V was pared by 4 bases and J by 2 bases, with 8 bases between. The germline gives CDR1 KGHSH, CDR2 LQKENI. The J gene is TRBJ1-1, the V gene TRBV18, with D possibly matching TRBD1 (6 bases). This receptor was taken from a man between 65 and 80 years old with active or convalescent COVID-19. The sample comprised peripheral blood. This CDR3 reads CASSRTENTEAFF. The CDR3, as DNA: TGTGCCAGCTCACGGACAGAAAACACTGAAGCTTTCTTT. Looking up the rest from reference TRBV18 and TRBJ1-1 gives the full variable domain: NAGVMQNPRHLVRRRGQEARLRCSPMKGHSHVYWYRQLPEEGLKFMVYLQKENIIDESGMPKERFSAEFPKEGPSILRIQQVVRGDSAAYFCASSRTENTEAFFGQGTRLTVV.